The 5 T cell receptor delta chains below were found in one sample sequenced in a study of γδ T cells in repeated Plasmodium falciparum infection (dated by TCRdb to the early 2020s). The library was built by means of multiplex PCR. TCRdb lists the instrument as Illumina MiSeq. Public reads were reanalyzed in TCRdb with CATT, and rows carrying the same DNA were merged afterwards. Within this sample are around 82,000 delta-chain clones, with over 1.1% of them counted one time only. Clones ranked in the top ten supply around 8.5% of the sample. For bulk TCR repertoire analysis, Vgamma9/Vdelta2+ and Vdelta2-negative gammadelta T cell populations were isolated by flow sorting from peripheral blood mononuclear cells. The sample consisted of gamma-delta T cells from blood. The receptors here all came from a pool of human donors (malaria-infected and uninfected, not separated).

A word on this clone: TCRdb's listed protein matches a much larger clone and diverges from this DNA's translation at residue 13, likely through a read error; the protein shown comes from the DNA. The chain has TRDV2 and TRDJ1; tentatively, D is TRDD3 (6 bases). TCRdb records no J gene; here it was assigned by comparing the DNA to germline. This CDR3 region has 16 residues. Germline CDR1 reads GEAIGNYY; CDR2 reads EKD. The CDR3, as DNA: TGTGCCTGTGACACGGGGATTTATAGGATCACCGATAGACTCATCTTT. Amino acids: CACDTGIYRITDRLIF.

The sample holds a few counts of this clone. The mismatch at residue 18 between this DNA's translation and the TCRdb protein of a much larger clone likely reflects a read error; the protein shown is translated from the DNA. The chain has TRDV2 and TRDJ1; no clear D. TCRdb lists no J gene, so it was determined here by aligning the DNA to germline. The CDR3 is made up of 23 amino acids. Germline assignment: CDR1 GEAIGNYY and CDR2 EKD. V lost 0 bases to trimming and J lost 3 bases, with 37 bases between them. CDR3 DNA: TGTGCCTGTGACACCGGTAAGCCGGTTGGACCTCCGACAGCACCACACAACGCCGATAAACTCATCTTT. It yields the protein CACDTGKPVGPPTAPHNADKLIF.

In this sample, this clone turned up a few times. Translating this DNA gives a protein that differs at residue 13 from the TCRdb one, which belongs to a much larger clone; a read error is likely, and the protein shown is this translation. No J gene was assigned, while the V gene was called as TRDV2. Germline CDR1 and CDR2: GEAIGNYY and EKD. The CDR3 contains 15 residues. The CDR3 sequence: CACDPLLGFTDKPIF. CDR3 in DNA: TGTGCCTGTGACCCCTTACTTGGTTTCACCGATAAACCCATCTTT.

Many counts were recorded for this clone. With the J gene uncalled, the V gene is TRDV1; TRDD3, the table's D call, was not compared with the DNA. The CDR3 length is 22 residues. Germline CDR1 reads TSWWSYY; CDR2 reads QGS. The CDR3 protein is CALGEPVPGFMLRWLGKGQLIF. In DNA form, the CDR3 reads TGTGCTCTTGGGGAACCCGTCCCGGGGTTTATGCTACGATGGCTAGGGAAGGGTCAGCTCATCTTT.

This clone was recorded a few times. This DNA translates differently at residue 12 from the TCRdb protein, which is that of a much larger clone; a read error is likely, and the protein shown is the DNA's own translation. The chain has TRDV2 and TRDJ3; a possible D gene is TRDD3 (5 bases). No J segment appears in TCRdb, so it was assigned here by matching the sequence to germline. CDR3 length: 21 residues. The germline V and J ends were trimmed by 0 bases and 2 bases, with 22 bases remaining between them. Germline loops: CDR1 GEAIGNYY, CDR2 EKD. The CDR3 sequence is CACDTFHLTGGLAWDTRQMFF. CDR3 nucleotides: TGTGCCTGTGACACCTTCCATCTGACTGGTGGGCTCGCCTGGGACACCCGACAGATGTTTTTC.